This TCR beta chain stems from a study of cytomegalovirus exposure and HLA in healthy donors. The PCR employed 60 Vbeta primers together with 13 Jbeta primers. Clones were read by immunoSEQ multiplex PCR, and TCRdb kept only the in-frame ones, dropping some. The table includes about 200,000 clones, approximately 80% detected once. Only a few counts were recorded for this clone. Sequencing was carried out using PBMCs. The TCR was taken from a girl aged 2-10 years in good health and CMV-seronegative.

CDR3 sequence reads: CASSRPSRPLQGTAFYGYTF. CDR3 DNA: TGCGCCAGCAGCCGACCGTCCCGCCCCCTACAGGGTACGGCCTTTTATGGCTACACCTTC. V and J are TRBV4-1 and TRBJ1-2; tentative D call: TRBD1 (6 bases). The CDR3 extends over 20 amino acids. Trimming took 4 bases from V and 5 from J, leaving 32 bases between them. In germline, CDR1 is MGHRA, CDR2 YSYEKL.